This note documents a single T cell receptor (beta chain) sequence. Its antigen is as yet unknown. The data were obtained in a study of human T cells and chemical hapten exposure. Study-wide results and limits: Expanded TCRs made up significantly more big CDR3 similarity clusters than controls did.

V trimming: 1 base; J trimming: 3 bases; junction bases outside the gene matches: 11. The germline V gene has CDR1 SGDLS and CDR2 YYNGEE. This CDR3 is built from 19 residues. TCRdb re-analysed the RACE reads in MiXCR, keeping a single row per CDR3 protein. The sample shows about 89,000 distinct CDR3 sequences, roughly a tenth of them seen only once. The time point: pre-sensitization, week 0. The sample's treatment: therapeutic diphenylcyclopropenone sensitization with weekly scalp DPC. This sample comprised whole blood, obtained in connection with sensitization to the hapten diphenylcyclopropenone (DPC). This TCR came from a woman aged 60-75 years with alopecia areata. Some clones in this sample may be carry-over from other donors' samples. The V call is TRBV9, the J call TRBJ2-2, with 11 positions matching TRBD2. CDR3 coding DNA: TGTGCCAGCAGCGTAAATCCGGTGGGGACTAGCGGTGACACCGGGGAGCTGTTTTTT. Translated, it gives CASSVNPVGTSGDTGELFF.